A selection of T cell receptor beta chains follows, all from one sample in a study of shared clonotypes between healthy human individuals. Method: immunoSEQ multiplex PCR; TCRdb's copy keeps in-frame clones and lacks some. This sample yields 750,000 to 1,000,000 clones, of which more than 85% are seen a single time; about 24% belongs to the top ten. Sequenced input: naive CD8+ T cells sorted from blood. The source of these receptors is a man aged 30 to 39 in good health. CDR3s include the opening cysteine and the closing phenylalanine or tryptophan. A D gene is named only where the DNA matches it firmly. Only some rows state a clone size, as once, few, many or a class for expanded clones.

D gene: -; clone size: -; J gene: TRBJ2-7; V gene: TRBV7-2; CDR3 protein: CASSAGRADEQYF; CDR3 DNA: TGTGCCAGCAGCGCGGGCAGGGCCGACGAGCAGTACTTC
D gene: TRBD1; clone size: -; J gene: TRBJ1-1; V gene: TRBV28; CDR3 protein: CASSPRGQGARTEAFF; CDR3 DNA: TGTGCCAGCAGTCCTCGGGGTCAGGGGGCGCGGACTGAAGCTTTCTTT
D gene: TRBD2; clone size: -; J gene: TRBJ2-1; V gene: TRBV6-6; CDR3 protein: CASSSSRETSGDEQFF; CDR3 DNA: TGTGCCAGCAGTTCCTCCCGGGAAACTAGCGGGGATGAGCAGTTCTTC
D gene: -; clone size: once; J gene: TRBJ2-3; V gene: TRBV27; CDR3 protein: CASSLLGDTQYF; CDR3 DNA: TGTGCCAGCAGTTTGTTGGGTGATACGCAGTATTTT
D gene: -; clone size: -; J gene: TRBJ2-5; V gene: TRBV7-9; CDR3 protein: CASRLVQETQYF; CDR3 DNA: TGTGCCAGCAGACTTGTCCAAGAGACCCAGTACTTC
D gene: -; clone size: -; J gene: TRBJ2-1; V gene: TRBV15; CDR3 protein: CATSRDLTYNEQFF; CDR3 DNA: TGTGCCACCAGCAGAGATTTGACTTACAATGAGCAGTTCTTC
D gene: TRBD2; clone size: -; J gene: TRBJ2-7; V gene: TRBV5-6; CDR3 protein: CASSSGTSGRAGGEQYF; CDR3 DNA: TGTGCCAGCAGCAGCGGGACTAGCGGGAGGGCTGGAGGGGAGCAGTACTTC
D gene: -; clone size: once; J gene: TRBJ2-3; V gene: TRBV7-3; CDR3 protein: CASSLISTDTQYF; CDR3 DNA: TGTGCCAGCAGCTTAATTAGCACAGATACGCAGTATTTT
D gene: TRBD2; clone size: -; J gene: TRBJ2-1; V gene: TRBV19; CDR3 protein: CASSIDPSGLYNEQFF; CDR3 DNA: TGTGCCAGTAGTATAGATCCTAGCGGACTTTACAATGAGCAGTTCTTC
D gene: -; clone size: -; J gene: TRBJ2-5; V gene: TRBV6-6; CDR3 protein: CASSPVQETQYF; CDR3 DNA: TGTGCCAGCAGTCCGGTCCAAGAGACCCAGTACTTC
D gene: TRBD1; clone size: -; J gene: TRBJ2-1; V gene: TRBV11-2; CDR3 protein: CASSYSTGSSYNEQFF; CDR3 DNA: TGTGCCAGCAGCTACTCGACAGGGAGCTCCTACAATGAGCAGTTCTTC
D gene: TRBD2; clone size: -; J gene: TRBJ2-5; V gene: TRBV19; CDR3 protein: CASSLPGLASRRETQYF; CDR3 DNA: TGTGCCAGTAGTTTGCCTGGACTAGCGTCCCGCCGAGAGACCCAGTACTTC
D gene: -; clone size: -; J gene: TRBJ1-1; V gene: TRBV30; CDR3 protein: CAWEDSLGTEAFF; CDR3 DNA: TGTGCCTGGGAGGACAGTTTGGGCACTGAAGCTTTCTTT
D gene: -; clone size: -; J gene: TRBJ1-4; V gene: TRBV5-4; CDR3 protein: CASSRAELMGEKLFF; CDR3 DNA: TGTGCCAGCAGTAGGGCCGAGCTCATGGGGGAAAAACTGTTTTTT
D gene: -; clone size: -; J gene: TRBJ2-1; V gene: TRBV20-1; CDR3 protein: CSAWDSPEQFF; CDR3 DNA: TGCAGTGCATGGGACTCGCCTGAGCAGTTCTTC
D gene: -; clone size: -; J gene: TRBJ1-5; V gene: TRBV27; CDR3 protein: CASSPPGRINQPQHF; CDR3 DNA: TGTGCCAGCAGCCCCCCGGGGAGGATCAATCAGCCCCAGCATTTT
D gene: -; clone size: -; J gene: TRBJ2-3; V gene: TRBV15; CDR3 protein: CATSRDRPTLKGSTDTQYF; CDR3 DNA: TGTGCCACCAGCAGAGATCGCCCTACGTTAAAAGGAAGTACCGATACGCAGTATTTT
D gene: TRBD1; clone size: -; J gene: TRBJ1-5; V gene: TRBV19; CDR3 protein: CASSTEDREDQPQHF; CDR3 DNA: TGTGCCAGTAGTACAGAGGACAGGGAAGACCAGCCCCAGCATTTT
D gene: TRBD2; clone size: -; J gene: TRBJ2-1; V gene: TRBV10-1; CDR3 protein: CASSYGLGNEQFF; CDR3 DNA: TGCGCCAGCAGTTATGGACTAGGGAATGAGCAGTTCTTC
D gene: -; clone size: -; J gene: TRBJ2-7; V gene: TRBV7-9; CDR3 protein: CASSLDQGSSYEQYF; CDR3 DNA: TGTGCCAGCAGCTTAGATCAGGGTTCCTCGTACGAGCAGTACTTC
D gene: TRBD1; clone size: -; J gene: TRBJ1-4; V gene: TRBV7-9; CDR3 protein: CASSPDFWDSNEKLFF; CDR3 DNA: TGTGCCAGCAGCCCCGATTTTTGGGACAGTAATGAAAAACTGTTTTTT
D gene: -; clone size: -; J gene: TRBJ2-7; V gene: TRBV12-5; CDR3 protein: CASGLGWDEQYF; CDR3 DNA: TGTGCTAGTGGTTTGGGATGGGACGAGCAGTACTTC
D gene: -; clone size: -; J gene: TRBJ2-7; V gene: TRBV27; CDR3 protein: CASSLSRSHEQYF; CDR3 DNA: TGTGCCAGCAGTTTATCCAGGAGCCACGAGCAGTACTTC
D gene: TRBD1; clone size: once; J gene: TRBJ2-7; V gene: TRBV7-9; CDR3 protein: CASSPADRVPYEQYF; CDR3 DNA: TGTGCCAGCAGCCCAGCGGACAGGGTCCCATACGAGCAGTACTTC
D gene: -; clone size: -; J gene: TRBJ2-7; V gene: TRBV4-1; CDR3 protein: CASSASSPYEQYF; CDR3 DNA: TGCGCCAGCAGCGCGTCTAGCCCCTACGAGCAGTACTTC
D gene: -; clone size: -; J gene: TRBJ1-1; V gene: TRBV4-3; CDR3 protein: CAIIPQRNTEAFF; CDR3 DNA: TGCGCCATCATCCCCCAACGGAACACTGAAGCTTTCTTT
D gene: TRBD1; clone size: once; J gene: TRBJ1-2; V gene: TRBV2; CDR3 protein: CASGDRVYGYTF; CDR3 DNA: TGTGCCAGCGGTGACAGGGTCTATGGCTACACCTTC
D gene: -; clone size: -; J gene: TRBJ2-5; V gene: TRBV7-8; CDR3 protein: CASSLEAMSPTQYF; CDR3 DNA: TGTGCCAGCAGCTTAGAAGCGATGTCTCCAACCCAGTACTTC
D gene: -; clone size: -; J gene: TRBJ2-3; V gene: TRBV13; CDR3 protein: CASSLGPGGTDTQYF; CDR3 DNA: TGTGCCAGCAGCTTAGGTCCTGGGGGCACAGATACGCAGTATTTT
D gene: -; clone size: -; J gene: TRBJ2-1; V gene: TRBV7-8; CDR3 protein: CASSLSRAQLVTSSYNEQFF; CDR3 DNA: TGTGCCAGCAGCTTAAGTAGGGCGCAGTTGGTGACAAGCTCCTACAATGAGCAGTTCTTC
D gene: -; clone size: -; J gene: TRBJ2-2; V gene: TRBV19; CDR3 protein: CASSPHSVGGEGTGELFF; CDR3 DNA: TGTGCCAGTAGCCCACATTCAGTGGGAGGCGAGGGGACCGGGGAGCTGTTTTTT
D gene: -; clone size: once; J gene: TRBJ1-2; V gene: TRBV29-1; CDR3 protein: CSVRESGVHGYTF; CDR3 DNA: TGCAGCGTACGGGAATCAGGGGTACATGGCTACACCTTC
D gene: -; clone size: -; J gene: TRBJ2-5; V gene: TRBV9; CDR3 protein: CASSPEGPLETQYF; CDR3 DNA: TGTGCCAGCAGCCCAGAAGGCCCCTTAGAGACCCAGTACTTC
D gene: TRBD1; clone size: -; J gene: TRBJ2-7; V gene: TRBV5-5; CDR3 protein: CASSFSGTGDYEQYF; CDR3 DNA: TGTGCCAGCAGCTTCTCCGGGACAGGCGACTACGAGCAGTACTTC
D gene: TRBD2; clone size: -; J gene: TRBJ2-1; V gene: TRBV7-2; CDR3 protein: CASSLPSGRDEQFF; CDR3 DNA: TGTGCCAGCAGCTTACCTAGCGGGAGGGATGAGCAGTTCTTC
D gene: TRBD1; clone size: -; J gene: TRBJ2-5; V gene: TRBV11-2; CDR3 protein: CASSLGTGQETQYF; CDR3 DNA: TGTGCCAGCAGCCTCGGGACAGGGCAAGAGACCCAGTACTTC
D gene: -; clone size: -; J gene: TRBJ1-1; V gene: TRBV30; CDR3 protein: CAWSPGNTEAFF; CDR3 DNA: TGTGCCTGGAGCCCCGGGAACACTGAAGCTTTCTTT
D gene: -; clone size: -; J gene: TRBJ1-2; V gene: TRBV11-2; CDR3 protein: CASRGSSGLGYTF; CDR3 DNA: TGTGCCAGCAGAGGCTCCTCAGGGTTGGGCTACACCTTC
D gene: TRBD2; clone size: -; J gene: TRBJ2-1; V gene: TRBV27; CDR3 protein: CASSPLDGRGYNEQFF; CDR3 DNA: TGTGCCAGCAGTCCCCTCGACGGGAGGGGGTATAATGAGCAGTTCTTC
D gene: -; clone size: -; J gene: TRBJ1-5; V gene: TRBV7-2; CDR3 protein: CASSLTGGRSSNQPQHF; CDR3 DNA: TGTGCCAGCAGCTTAACCGGGGGGCGATCGAGCAATCAGCCCCAGCATTTT
D gene: -; clone size: once; J gene: TRBJ1-2; V gene: TRBV19; CDR3 protein: CASSIFGAGYGYTF; CDR3 DNA: TGTGCCAGTAGTATATTTGGGGCTGGCTATGGCTACACCTTC
D gene: -; clone size: -; J gene: TRBJ2-1; V gene: TRBV6-5; CDR3 protein: CASSYSGGGNEQFF; CDR3 DNA: TGTGCCAGCAGTTACTCAGGAGGGGGGAATGAGCAGTTCTTC
D gene: -; clone size: -; J gene: TRBJ1-2; V gene: TRBV9; CDR3 protein: CASSVEPRTDLGGGYTF; CDR3 DNA: TGTGCCAGCAGCGTAGAGCCTCGGACGGATCTAGGGGGTGGCTACACCTTC
D gene: TRBD1; clone size: -; J gene: TRBJ1-1; V gene: TRBV9; CDR3 protein: CASSVQGEVFF; CDR3 DNA: TGTGCCAGCAGCGTACAGGGGGAAGTCTTCTTT
D gene: -; clone size: -; J gene: TRBJ2-2; V gene: TRBV7-6; CDR3 protein: CASRPEGRGTGELFF; CDR3 DNA: TGTGCCAGCAGGCCCGAGGGCCGTGGCACCGGGGAGCTGTTTTTT
D gene: TRBD2; clone size: -; J gene: TRBJ2-7; V gene: TRBV2; CDR3 protein: CASSEPSGIHEQYF; CDR3 DNA: TGTGCCAGCAGTGAGCCTAGCGGGATCCACGAGCAGTACTTC
D gene: TRBD2; clone size: -; J gene: TRBJ2-2; V gene: TRBV11-3; CDR3 protein: CASSSITGDGGRAGELFF; CDR3 DNA: TGTGCCAGCAGCTCCATAACGGGGGACGGCGGGAGAGCCGGGGAGCTGTTTTTT
D gene: TRBD1; clone size: -; J gene: TRBJ2-2; V gene: TRBV11-2; CDR3 protein: CASSLADRVTGELFF; CDR3 DNA: TGTGCCAGCAGCTTAGCAGACAGGGTAACCGGGGAGCTGTTTTTT
D gene: -; clone size: -; J gene: TRBJ1-4; V gene: TRBV27; CDR3 protein: CASSLAGGLNEKLFF; CDR3 DNA: TGTGCCAGCAGTTTGGCGGGGGGCCTTAATGAAAAACTGTTTTTT
D gene: TRBD1; clone size: -; J gene: TRBJ2-7; V gene: TRBV6-5; CDR3 protein: CASNQDRGYEQYF; CDR3 DNA: TGTGCCAGCAACCAGGACAGGGGTTACGAGCAGTACTTC
D gene: TRBD1; clone size: -; J gene: TRBJ2-6; V gene: TRBV5-4; CDR3 protein: CASSLALPGQGISGANVLTF; CDR3 DNA: TGTGCCAGCAGCTTGGCTCTCCCGGGACAGGGGATCTCTGGGGCCAACGTCCTGACTTTC
D gene: -; clone size: -; J gene: TRBJ2-7; V gene: TRBV6-1; CDR3 protein: CASSEWGPTSYEQYF; CDR3 DNA: TGTGCCAGCAGCGAATGGGGGCCTACCTCCTACGAGCAGTACTTC
D gene: TRBD1; clone size: -; J gene: TRBJ1-2; V gene: TRBV2; CDR3 protein: CASSDGDSYYGYTF; CDR3 DNA: TGTGCCAGCAGTGATGGGGACAGCTACTATGGCTACACCTTC
D gene: -; clone size: -; J gene: TRBJ2-3; V gene: TRBV4-1; CDR3 protein: CASDKGEGSTDTQYF; CDR3 DNA: TGCGCCAGCGATAAGGGAGAGGGGTCCACAGATACGCAGTATTTT
D gene: -; clone size: -; J gene: TRBJ2-1; V gene: TRBV4-1; CDR3 protein: CASSQGPLVNEQFF; CDR3 DNA: TGCGCCAGCAGCCAAGGTCCGTTGGTTAATGAGCAGTTCTTC
D gene: -; clone size: few; J gene: TRBJ1-5; V gene: TRBV6-5; CDR3 protein: CASSSSDTYQPQHF; CDR3 DNA: TGTGCCAGCAGTTCCTCAGACACCTATCAGCCCCAGCATTTT
D gene: -; clone size: -; J gene: TRBJ2-7; V gene: TRBV7-8; CDR3 protein: CASSLAGGLTYEQYF; CDR3 DNA: TGTGCCAGCAGCTTAGCGGGCGGGCTAACCTACGAGCAGTACTTC
D gene: TRBD2; clone size: once; J gene: TRBJ2-7; V gene: TRBV7-9; CDR3 protein: CASSSSGRAYEQYF; CDR3 DNA: TGTGCCAGCAGCTCCAGCGGGAGGGCCTACGAGCAGTACTTC
D gene: -; clone size: -; J gene: TRBJ1-1; V gene: TRBV19; CDR3 protein: CASSIVKNTEAFF; CDR3 DNA: TGTGCCAGTAGTATTGTAAAGAACACTGAAGCTTTCTTT